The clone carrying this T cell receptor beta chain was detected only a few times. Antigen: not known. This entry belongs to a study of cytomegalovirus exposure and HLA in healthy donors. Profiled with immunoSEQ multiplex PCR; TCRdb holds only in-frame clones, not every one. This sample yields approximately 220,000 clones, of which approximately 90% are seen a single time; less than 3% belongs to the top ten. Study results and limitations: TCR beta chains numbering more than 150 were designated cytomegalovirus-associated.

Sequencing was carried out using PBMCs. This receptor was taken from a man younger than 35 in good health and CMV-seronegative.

CDR3 coding DNA: TGTGCCTGGAGCAGAGACAGGGGATACGAGCAGTACTTC. It encodes CAWSRDRGYEQYF. This rearrangement joins TRBV30 to TRBJ2-7; TRBD1 agrees at 8 bases. The CDR3 has 13 amino acids. Germline V gives CDR1 GTSNPN, CDR2 SVGIG (reference sequence). With 3 bases clipped from V and 4 bases from J, the junction kept 5 bases outside the gene matches.